This paragraph covers one T cell receptor (beta chain) sequence. The source of the sample is a study of blood T cell repertoires in COVID-19. Overall study: Acute and convalescent COVID-19 samples came from the United States, Italy and Spain. In each case, the material was cDNA or gDNA derived from T cells, B-cell-depleted T cells, or PBMCs.

The cohort comprised adults aged 18 to 89 years residing in around 25 US areas. Assignment of participants to cohorts was predicated upon participant-reported clinical history. The CDR3 is 15 amino acids. V shed 5 bases and J 7 bases; nucleotides not matched to a gene: 10. Germline V gene sequence: CDR1 SNHLY, CDR2 FYNNEI. TCRdb's table, derived via immunoSEQ multiplex PCR, lists solely in-frame clones and lacks some. The sample has 400,000 to 550,000 clones, 70% to 90% seen once; the top ten hold 1.5% to 2%. This TCR was recovered from a young woman with acute COVID-19. The chain uses TRBV2 and TRBJ2-2, with TRBD1 matching over 7 bases. Sequenced: PBMCs or T cells enriched from blood (not recorded which). CDR3 sequence reads: CASSTRQGVYGELFF. The CDR3 bases are TGTGCCAGCAGTACCCGACAGGGTGTTTACGGGGAGCTGTTTTTT. The full variable domain, rest sourced from reference TRBV2 and TRBJ2-2, is EPEVTQTPSHQVTQMGQEVILRCVPISNHLYFYWYRQILGQKVEFLVSFYNNEISEKSEIFDDQFSVERPDGSNFTLKIRSTKLEDSAMYFCASSTRQGVYGELFFGEGSRLTVL.